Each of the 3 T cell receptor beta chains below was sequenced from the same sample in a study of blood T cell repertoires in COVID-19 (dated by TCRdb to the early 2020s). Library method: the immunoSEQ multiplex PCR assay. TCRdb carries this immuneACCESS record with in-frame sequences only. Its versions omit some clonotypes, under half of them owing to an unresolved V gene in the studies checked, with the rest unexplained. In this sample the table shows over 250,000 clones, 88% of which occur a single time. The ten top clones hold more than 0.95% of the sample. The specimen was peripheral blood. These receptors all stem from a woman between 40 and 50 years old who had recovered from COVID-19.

CDR3 sequence (DNA): TGTGCCAGCACCCTACAGGGTGGTTCTGGAAACACCATATATTTT. Protein sequence: CASTLQGGSGNTIYF. The chain links TRBV5-4 to TRBJ1-3; TRBD1 might be the D (6 bases). The CDR3 runs to 15 residues. Germline CDR1 and CDR2: SGHNT and YYREEE (reference sequence). V lost 6 bases and J 1 base, leaving 14 bases between the germline ends. Variable domain in full (rest from reference TRBV5-4 and TRBJ1-3): ETGVTQSPTHLIKTRGQQVTLRCSSQSGHNTVSWYQQALGQGPQFIFQYYREEENGRGNFPPRFSGLQFPNYSSELNVNALELDDSALYLCASTLQGGSGNTIYFGEGSWLTVV.

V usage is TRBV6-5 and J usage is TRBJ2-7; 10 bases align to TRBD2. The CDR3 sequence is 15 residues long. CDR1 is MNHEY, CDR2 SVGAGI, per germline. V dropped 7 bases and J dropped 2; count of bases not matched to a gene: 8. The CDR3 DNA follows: TGTGCCAGCACCGAGACTAGCGGGCAACCCTACGAGCAGTACTTC. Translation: CASTETSGQPYEQYF.

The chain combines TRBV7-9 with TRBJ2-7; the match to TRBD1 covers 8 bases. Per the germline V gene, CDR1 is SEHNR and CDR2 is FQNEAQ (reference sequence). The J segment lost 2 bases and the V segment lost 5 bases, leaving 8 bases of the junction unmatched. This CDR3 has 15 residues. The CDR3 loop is CASSPRQGRPYEQYF. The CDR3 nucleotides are TGTGCCAGCAGCCCCCGACAGGGGCGACCCTACGAGCAGTACTTC.